Presented here are 28 T cell receptor beta chains from one specimen sequenced in a study of blood T cell repertoires in COVID-19. The table came from immunoSEQ multiplex PCR; TCRdb's copy has only in-frame clones and leaves some out. The sample comprises under 300,000 clones, approximately 85% of which are singletons, and 9.5% to 12% rests with the top ten. Sequenced: peripheral blood. These receptors all come from an older woman with acute or convalescent COVID-19.

This rearrangement joins TRBV7-8 to TRBJ2-7; D might be TRBD1 (6 bases). CDR1 and CDR2 (germline): SGHVS, FQNEAQ. V dropped 4 bases and J dropped 2 bases, with 18 bases sitting between them. The CDR3 is 16 amino acids. CDR3 nucleotide sequence: TGTGCCAGCAGCTCTACAGGACTTACAGGGACCTACGAGCAGTACTTC. It codes for CASSSTGLTGTYEQYF.

This clone was counted a single time. V is TRBV12-5 and J is TRBJ2-3; D unclear. Germline loops: CDR1 LGHNT, CDR2 FRNRAP. There are 14 residues in the CDR3. V was pared by 7 bases and J by 8 bases, with 19 bases between. This chain's CDR3 is CASAREATRPTQYF. The CDR3 nucleotides are TGTGCTAGTGCCCGAGAGGCGACTCGCCCTACGCAGTATTTT.

This chain connects TRBV28 to TRBJ1-1; 9 bases are shared with TRBD1. The germline gives CDR1 MDHEN, CDR2 SYDVKM. This CDR3 contains 16 residues. With 5 bases clipped from V and 1 base from J, the junction kept 8 bases outside the gene matches. CDR3 bases: TGTGCCAGCAGTCCACAGGGGGCGCGTTGGAACACTGAAGCTTTCTTT. Its protein is CASSPQGARWNTEAFF.

The V gene is TRBV2, the J gene TRBJ1-5; TRBD1 matches at 9 bases. The CDR3 is 15 residues long. CDR1 is SNHLY and CDR2 is FYNNEI in the germline V gene. V was pared by 6 bases and J by 6 bases, with 9 bases of the junction left unmatched. The CDR3 loop is CASSPTGGWGQPQHF. The CDR3 nucleotides read TGTGCCAGCAGCCCCACAGGGGGCTGGGGTCAGCCCCAGCATTTT.

This clone showed up just once. This chain joins TRBV29-1 and TRBJ2-3; 7 nucleotides match TRBD1. V dropped 6 bases and J dropped 4; count of bases not matched to a gene: 7. The CDR3 runs to 13 residues. In germline, CDR1 is SQVTM, CDR2 ANQGSEA. CDR3 DNA sequence: TGCAGCGTCCGCGCCGGGACAGCAGATACGCAGTATTTT. Translating gives CSVRAGTADTQYF.

The gene calls are TRBV3-1 (or the pseudogene TRBV3-2) and TRBJ1-4; unclear D gene. This CDR3 spans 13 amino acids. Germline V CDR1 and CDR2: LGHDT, YNNKEL (reference sequence). Deletions cut 4 bases from V and 7 bases from J, with 10 bases between. The CDR3 region has the DNA TGTGCCAGCAGCCGGATCCGGGGTGAAAAACTGTTTTTT. Translated, it gives CASSRIRGEKLFF.

The chain has TRBV7-2 and TRBJ2-7; the D gene is possibly TRBD1 (7 bases). Germline-derived CDR1 and CDR2 are SGHTA and FQGNSA. The CDR3 has 14 residues. Trimming cost V 3 bases and J 5 bases, with 14 bases left between them. Here the CDR3 DNA reads TGTGCCAGCAGCTTGGAGGGGGCGGTGCACGAGCAGTACTTC. It codes for CASSLEGAVHEQYF.

The V and J genes are TRBV5-1 and TRBJ2-1; the D gene is possibly TRBD1 (6 bases). V lost 1 base and J lost 0, with 11 bases in between. Germline V gene sequence: CDR1 SGHRS, CDR2 YFSETQ. The CDR3 loop spans 16 amino acids. The CDR3, as DNA: TGCGCCAGCAGCTTGAGACAGGCAAGCTCCTACAATGAGCAGTTCTTC. As protein: CASSLRQASSYNEQFF.

This rearrangement joins TRBV12-3 or TRBV12-4 to TRBJ1-1; D unclear. V shed 9 bases and J shed 4 bases, with 9 bases lying between them. This CDR3 comprises 11 residues. This CDR3 reads CASSRVTEAFF. The CDR3 coding sequence is TGTGCCAGTAGCCGTGTCACTGAAGCTTTCTTT.

The chain uses TRBV6-5 and TRBJ1-1; TRBD1 matches at 7 bases. This CDR3 comprises 12 residues. Germline V gives CDR1 MNHEY, CDR2 SVGAGI. J was trimmed by 11 bases and V by 10 bases; bases with no gene match: 13. The CDR3 reads CATAGGLGEAFF. CDR3 in DNA: TGTGCCACCGCAGGGGGGTTGGGTGAGGCTTTCTTT.

A few counts support this clone. This chain uses TRBV25-1 with TRBJ1-2, with unresolved D. CDR1 MGHDK and CDR2 SYGVNS come from the germline V gene. Trimming took 4 bases from V and 4 from J, leaving 10 bases between them. The CDR3 loop spans 13 amino acids. The DNA for the CDR3 is TGTGCCAGCAGTGTGTCCCAGGCCTATGGCTACACCTTC. It yields the protein CASSVSQAYGYTF.

This chain uses TRBV29-1 with TRBJ1-2, with D possibly TRBD1 on 6 matching bases. The CDR3 length is 13 residues. Trimming removed 7 bases at V and 2 bases at J, with 14 bases between. The V gene's germline CDR1 is SQVTM and CDR2 ANQGSEA. The CDR3 reads CSDEGTGNYGYTF. CDR3 bases: TGCAGCGACGAGGGCACAGGGAACTATGGCTACACCTTC.

The CDR3 region is CATSDPGQGPDEKLFF. CDR3 in DNA: TGTGCCACCAGTGATCCCGGACAGGGACCAGATGAAAAACTGTTTTTT. The rearrangement joins TRBV24-1 to TRBJ1-4; 8 bases agree with TRBD1. The V gene's germline CDR1 is KGHDR and CDR2 SFDVKD. This CDR3 region has 16 residues. J was trimmed by 6 bases and V by 3 bases; bases with no gene match: 8.

V usage is TRBV29-1 and J usage is TRBJ1-1, with D perhaps matching TRBD1 (6 bases). V lost 1 base, J lost 11 bases, and 11 bases lay in between. Germline values: CDR1 SQVTM, CDR2 ANQGSEA. The CDR3 consists of 11 residues. Here the CDR3 reads CSVEALQGAFF. Here the CDR3 DNA reads TGCAGCGTTGAAGCGTTACAGGGCGCTTTCTTT.

This chain links TRBV30 with TRBJ1-1, with TRBD1 matching 9 bases. CDR1 is GTSNPN and CDR2 is SVGIG in the germline V gene (reference sequence). CDR3 size: 14 residues. V was pared by 2 bases and J by 4 bases, with 5 bases of the junction left unmatched. The CDR3 sequence is CAWSSGQGSTEAFF. For the CDR3, the DNA is TGTGCCTGGAGTTCGGGACAGGGAAGCACTGAAGCTTTCTTT.

CDR3 in amino acids: CASSTGGVSGNQPQHF. The CDR3 coding sequence is TGTGCCAGCTCTACCGGGGGGGTGTCGGGCAATCAGCCCCAGCATTTT. The genes are TRBV19 and TRBJ1-5, with D maybe TRBD1 (5 bases). This CDR3 is 16 amino acids long. Trimming shortened V by 9 bases and J by 2 bases, and 20 bases separated the two germline ends. Germline loops: CDR1 LNHDA, CDR2 SQIVND (reference sequence).

The V and J genes are TRBV5-1 and TRBJ1-1; 12 bases are a match to TRBD1. The germline V gene encodes CDR1 SGHRS and CDR2 YFSETQ. This CDR3 is 15 amino acids long. Trimming cost V 6 bases and J 11 bases; bases outside gene matches: 14. In DNA, the CDR3 is TGCGCCAGCACCGCCATTGGGACAGGGGGCTTTTTGGCTTTCTTT. This encodes CASTAIGTGGFLAFF.

This chain links TRBV7-8 with TRBJ1-1; D is unclear. V was cut by 8 bases and J by 0 bases, with 4 bases left in between. The CDR3 consists of 11 residues. CDR1 is SGHVS, CDR2 FQNEAQ, per germline. The CDR3 sequence: CASALNTEAFF. In nucleotides, the CDR3 is TGTGCCAGCGCGTTGAACACTGAAGCTTTCTTT.

CDR3 sequence reads: CASSQFSGGASNEQFF. The CDR3 DNA sequence: TGTGCCAGCAGTCAGTTTAGCGGGGGGGCAAGCAATGAGCAGTTCTTC. The V gene is TRBV2, the J gene TRBJ2-1; TRBD2 agrees at 11 bases. Germline V gene lookup returns CDR1 SNHLY and CDR2 FYNNEI. The CDR3 runs to 16 residues. V dropped 5 bases and J dropped 6; count of bases not matched to a gene: 9.

Only a few counts were recorded for this clone. The chain recombines TRBV12-3 or TRBV12-4 with TRBJ1-1, with D maybe TRBD1 (5 bases). The V end was cut by 6 bases, the J end by 8 bases, with 16 bases between. The CDR3 runs 13 residues. CDR3 nucleotide sequence: TGTGCCAGCAGCCGGGACGGCGGGGGAGAAGCTTTCTTT. This encodes CASSRDGGGEAFF.

This sequence joins TRBV19 and TRBJ1-1, with TRBD1 as a possible D gene (6 bases). Germline V gene lookup returns CDR1 LNHDA and CDR2 SQIVND (reference sequence). V lost 3 bases and J 11 bases, leaving 19 bases between the germline ends. This CDR3 contains 14 residues. CDR3 residues: CASSMAPGPTGAFF. CDR3 nucleotides: TGTGCCAGTAGTATGGCCCCGGGCCCTACAGGGGCTTTCTTT.

The rearrangement uses TRBV9 and TRBJ2-3, with a weak D call TRBD2 (6 bases). Trimming cost V 3 bases and J 6 bases, with 17 bases left between them. This CDR3 spans 15 amino acids. Germline V gene sequence: CDR1 SGDLS, CDR2 YYNGEE. The CDR3 here is CASSGGGSLPDTQYF. Written as DNA, the CDR3 is TGTGCCAGCAGCGGGGGAGGATCCCTCCCCGATACGCAGTATTTT.

The chain recombines TRBV7-9 with TRBJ1-1; 8 bases agree with TRBD1. This CDR3 contains 14 residues. Germline CDR1 reads SEHNR; CDR2 reads FQNEAQ (reference sequence). Trimming removed 6 bases from V and 6 bases from J; junction bases left unmatched: 9. The CDR3 coding sequence is TGTGCCAGCAGTTCGGACAGGGTCTTCGCTGAAGCTTTCTTT. Residues: CASSSDRVFAEAFF.

V gene TRBV5-1 combines with J gene TRBJ2-3, with TRBD2 identical over 12 bases. The CDR3 runs 17 residues. V was pared by 5 bases and J by 0 bases, with 7 bases of the junction left unmatched. From germline, CDR1 is SGHRS and CDR2 YFSETQ. The CDR3 coding sequence is TGCGCCAGCAGATACGGACTAGCGGGGCTTAGCACAGATACGCAGTATTTT. This translates into CASRYGLAGLSTDTQYF.

The chain couples TRBV3-1 (or the pseudogene TRBV3-2) to TRBJ2-5; 8 bases map to TRBD2. CDR1 is LGHDT, CDR2 YNNKEL, per germline (reference sequence). This CDR3 contains 17 residues. J gave up 4 bases and V 4 bases, and 14 bases lay outside the gene matches. The CDR3 nucleotides read TGTGCCAGCAGCCCCGCGTCGGGGGGGGGCGGTCGAGAGACCCAGTACTTC. This gives the protein CASSPASGGGGRETQYF.

The genes are TRBV11-3 and TRBJ2-1, with D maybe TRBD2 (6 bases). The CDR3 is made up of 13 amino acids. Germline V lookup: CDR1 SGHNT, CDR2 YENEEA. Trimming removed 0 bases at V and 15 bases at J, with 15 bases between. The CDR3 sequence: CASSLDRRGGAFF. The CDR3, as DNA: TGTGCCAGCAGCTTAGATCGGCGGGGAGGTGCGTTCTTC.

V usage is TRBV7-3 and J usage is TRBJ2-3, with TRBD1 matching 9 bases. From germline, CDR1 is SGHTA and CDR2 FQGTGA. The ends lost 4 bases at V and 4 bases at J; junction bases unmatched: 6. The CDR3 consists of 15 residues. The CDR3 loop reads CASSWDRAPPDTQYF. In DNA form, the CDR3 reads TGTGCCAGCAGCTGGGACAGGGCACCCCCAGATACGCAGTATTTT.

The chain couples TRBV4-1 to TRBJ2-7; TRBD2 matches 7 bases. Germline values: CDR1 MGHRA, CDR2 YSYEKL. Germline trimming cut 4 bases from V and 3 bases from J; bases unmatched to any gene: 6. This CDR3 contains 14 residues. The CDR3 reads CASSPTGLLYEQYF. CDR3 sequence (DNA): TGCGCCAGCAGCCCAACGGGACTACTCTACGAGCAGTACTTC.